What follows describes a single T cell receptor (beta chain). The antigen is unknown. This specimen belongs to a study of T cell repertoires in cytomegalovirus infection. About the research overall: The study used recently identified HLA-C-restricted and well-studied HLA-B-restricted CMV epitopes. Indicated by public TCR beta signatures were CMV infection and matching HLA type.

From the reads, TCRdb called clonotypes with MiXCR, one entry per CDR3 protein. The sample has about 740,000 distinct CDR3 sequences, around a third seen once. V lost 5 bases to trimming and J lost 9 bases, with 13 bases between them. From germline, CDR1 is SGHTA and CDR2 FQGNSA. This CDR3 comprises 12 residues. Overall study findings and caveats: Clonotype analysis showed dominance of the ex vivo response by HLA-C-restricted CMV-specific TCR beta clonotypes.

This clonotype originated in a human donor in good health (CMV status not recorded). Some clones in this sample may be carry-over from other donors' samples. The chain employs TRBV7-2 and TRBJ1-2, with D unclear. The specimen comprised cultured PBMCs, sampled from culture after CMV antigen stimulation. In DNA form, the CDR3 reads TGTGCCAGCAGCATCGGGTGGGGTTGCTACACCTTC. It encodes CASSIGWGCYTF.